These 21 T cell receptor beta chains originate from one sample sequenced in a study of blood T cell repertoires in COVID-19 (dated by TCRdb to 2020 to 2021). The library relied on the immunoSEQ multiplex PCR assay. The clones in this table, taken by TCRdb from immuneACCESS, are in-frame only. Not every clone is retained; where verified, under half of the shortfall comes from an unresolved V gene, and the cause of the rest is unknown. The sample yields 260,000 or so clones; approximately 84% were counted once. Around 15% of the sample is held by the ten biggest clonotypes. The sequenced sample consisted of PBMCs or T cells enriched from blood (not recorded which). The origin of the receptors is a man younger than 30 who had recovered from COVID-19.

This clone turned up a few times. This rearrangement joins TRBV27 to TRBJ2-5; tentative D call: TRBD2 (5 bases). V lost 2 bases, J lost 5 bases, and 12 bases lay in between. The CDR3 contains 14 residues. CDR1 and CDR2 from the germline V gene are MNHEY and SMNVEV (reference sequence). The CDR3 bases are TGTGCCAGCAGTTTAGGAGGTCGTTGGGAGACCCAGTACTTC. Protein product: CASSLGGRWETQYF.

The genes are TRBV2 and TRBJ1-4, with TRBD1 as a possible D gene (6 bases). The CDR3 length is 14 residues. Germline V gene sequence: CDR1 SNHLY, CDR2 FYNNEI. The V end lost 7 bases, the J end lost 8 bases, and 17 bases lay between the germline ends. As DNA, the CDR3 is TGTGCCAGCACCCGAGCAGGGGATGGGGAAAAACTGTTTTTT. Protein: CASTRAGDGEKLFF.

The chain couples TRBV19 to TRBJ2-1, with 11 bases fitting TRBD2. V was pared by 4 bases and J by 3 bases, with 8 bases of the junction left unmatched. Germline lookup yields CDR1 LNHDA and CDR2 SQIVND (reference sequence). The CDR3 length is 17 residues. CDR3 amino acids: CASSTTSGRYIYNEQFF. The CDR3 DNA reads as TGTGCCAGTAGTACCACTAGCGGGAGATACATCTACAATGAGCAGTTCTTC.

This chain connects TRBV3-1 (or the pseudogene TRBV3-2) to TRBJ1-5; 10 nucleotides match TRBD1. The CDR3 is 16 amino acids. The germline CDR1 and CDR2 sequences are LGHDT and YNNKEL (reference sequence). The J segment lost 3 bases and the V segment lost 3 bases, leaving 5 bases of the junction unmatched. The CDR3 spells CASSQVTGGVNQPQHF. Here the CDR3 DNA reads TGTGCCAGCAGCCAGGTGACAGGGGGCGTCAATCAGCCCCAGCATTTT.

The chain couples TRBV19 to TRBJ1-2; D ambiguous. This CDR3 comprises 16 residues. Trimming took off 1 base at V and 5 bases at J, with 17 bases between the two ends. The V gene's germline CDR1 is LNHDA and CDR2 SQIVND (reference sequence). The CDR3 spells CASSIGPYLRGYGYTF. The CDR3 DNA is TGTGCCAGTAGTATAGGACCGTATCTACGGGGTTATGGCTACACCTTC.

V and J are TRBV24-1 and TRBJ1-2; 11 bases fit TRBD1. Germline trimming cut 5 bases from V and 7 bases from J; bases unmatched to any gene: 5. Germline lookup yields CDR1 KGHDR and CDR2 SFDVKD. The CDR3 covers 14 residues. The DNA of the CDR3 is TGTGCCACCAGTGCTGGACAGGGGGCATTTGGCTACACCTTC. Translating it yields CATSAGQGAFGYTF.

CDR3 nucleotides: TGTGCCAGCAGCTTATTCCAGGGAATGAACACTGAAGCTTTCTTT. Its protein product is CASSLFQGMNTEAFF. V usage is TRBV7-9 and J usage is TRBJ1-1, with D possibly matching TRBD1 (5 bases). The CDR3 extends over 15 amino acids. V lost 2 bases to trimming and J lost 0 bases, with 10 bases between them. From germline, CDR1 is SEHNR and CDR2 FQNEAQ (reference sequence).

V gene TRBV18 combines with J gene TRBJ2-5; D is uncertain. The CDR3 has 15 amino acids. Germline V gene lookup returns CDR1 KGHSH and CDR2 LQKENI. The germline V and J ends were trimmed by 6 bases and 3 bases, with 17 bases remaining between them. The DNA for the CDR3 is TGTGCCAGCTCCCCTCGCGGCGGCGAGAAAGAGACCCAGTACTTC. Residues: CASSPRGGEKETQYF.

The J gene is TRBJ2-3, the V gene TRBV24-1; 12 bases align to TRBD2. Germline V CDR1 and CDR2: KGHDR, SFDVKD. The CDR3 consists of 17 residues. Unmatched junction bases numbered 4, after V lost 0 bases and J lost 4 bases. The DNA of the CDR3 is TGTGCCACCAGTGATTTGGGTCTAGCGGGAGGGCCAGATACGCAGTATTTT. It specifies CATSDLGLAGGPDTQYF.

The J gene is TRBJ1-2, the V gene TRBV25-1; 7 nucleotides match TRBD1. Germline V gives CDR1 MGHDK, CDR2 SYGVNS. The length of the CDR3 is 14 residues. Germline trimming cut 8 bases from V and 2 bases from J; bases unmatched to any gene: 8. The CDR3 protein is CASLPTGANYGYTF. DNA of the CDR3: TGTGCCAGCTTACCTACAGGGGCGAACTATGGCTACACCTTC.

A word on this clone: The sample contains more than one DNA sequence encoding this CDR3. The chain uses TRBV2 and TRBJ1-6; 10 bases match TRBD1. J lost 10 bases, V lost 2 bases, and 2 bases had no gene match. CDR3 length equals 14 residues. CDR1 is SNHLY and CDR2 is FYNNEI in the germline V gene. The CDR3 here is CASSERTGGSPLHF. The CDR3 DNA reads TGTGCCAGCAGTGAAAGGACAGGGGGATCACCCCTCCACTTT.

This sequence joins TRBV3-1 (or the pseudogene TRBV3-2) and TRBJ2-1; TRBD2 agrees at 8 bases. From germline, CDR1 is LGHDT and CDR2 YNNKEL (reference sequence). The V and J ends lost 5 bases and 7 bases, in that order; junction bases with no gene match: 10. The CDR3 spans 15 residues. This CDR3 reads CASSKRLATINEQFF. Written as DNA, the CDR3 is TGTGCCAGCAGCAAAAGACTAGCGACTATAAATGAGCAGTTCTTC.

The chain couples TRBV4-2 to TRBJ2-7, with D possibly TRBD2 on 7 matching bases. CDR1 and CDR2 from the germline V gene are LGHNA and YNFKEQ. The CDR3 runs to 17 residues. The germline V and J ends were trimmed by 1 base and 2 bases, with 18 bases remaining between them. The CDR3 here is CASSQVYRGGTTYEQYF. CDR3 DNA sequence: TGTGCCAGCAGCCAAGTTTATCGCGGGGGCACAACCTACGAGCAGTACTTC.

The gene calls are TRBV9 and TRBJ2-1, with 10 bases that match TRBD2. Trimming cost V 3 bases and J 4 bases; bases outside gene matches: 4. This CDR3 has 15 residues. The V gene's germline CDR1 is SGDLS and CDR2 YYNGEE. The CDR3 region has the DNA TGTGCCAGCAGCGCCGGACTAGCGGCTTACAATGAGCAGTTCTTC. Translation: CASSAGLAAYNEQFF.

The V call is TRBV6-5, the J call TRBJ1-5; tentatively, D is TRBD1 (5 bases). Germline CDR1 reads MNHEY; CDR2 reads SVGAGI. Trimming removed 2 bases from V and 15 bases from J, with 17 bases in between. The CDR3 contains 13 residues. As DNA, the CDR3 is TGTGCCAGCAGTTACGGATCCGGGACTCCCTCGCATTTT. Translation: CASSYGSGTPSHF.

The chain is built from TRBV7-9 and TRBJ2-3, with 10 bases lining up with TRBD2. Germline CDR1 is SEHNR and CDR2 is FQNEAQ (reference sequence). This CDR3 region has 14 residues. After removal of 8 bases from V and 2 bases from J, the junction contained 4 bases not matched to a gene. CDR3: CASLSGGHTDTQYF. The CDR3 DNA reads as TGTGCCAGCCTTAGCGGGGGGCACACAGATACGCAGTATTTT. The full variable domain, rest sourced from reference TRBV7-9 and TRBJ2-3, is DTGVSQNPRHKITKRGQNVTFRCDPISEHNRLYWYRQTLGQGPEFLTYFQNEAQLEKSRLLSDRFSAERPKGSFSTLEIQRTEQGDSAMYLCASLSGGHTDTQYFGPGTRLTVL.

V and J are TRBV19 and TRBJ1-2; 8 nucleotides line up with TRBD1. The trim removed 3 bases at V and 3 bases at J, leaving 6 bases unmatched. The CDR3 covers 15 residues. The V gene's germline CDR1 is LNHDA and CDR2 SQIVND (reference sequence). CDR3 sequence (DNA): TGTGCCAGTAGTATCCAGGGGGCACTGGACTATGGCTACACCTTC. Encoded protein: CASSIQGALDYGYTF.

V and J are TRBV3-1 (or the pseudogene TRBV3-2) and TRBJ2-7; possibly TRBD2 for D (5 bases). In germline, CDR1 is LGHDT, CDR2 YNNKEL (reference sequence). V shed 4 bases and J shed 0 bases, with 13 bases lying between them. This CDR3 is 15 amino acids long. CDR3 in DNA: TGTGCCAGCAGCCGTTCGAGCGGCACCTCCTACGAGCAGTACTTC. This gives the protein CASSRSSGTSYEQYF.

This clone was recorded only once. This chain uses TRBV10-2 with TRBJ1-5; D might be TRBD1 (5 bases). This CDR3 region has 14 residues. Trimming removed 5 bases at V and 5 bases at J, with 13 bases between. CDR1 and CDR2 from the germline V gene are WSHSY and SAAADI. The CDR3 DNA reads TGCGCCAGCAGTTGGGGGGTCCCCGATCAGCCCCAGCATTTT. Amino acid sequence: CASSWGVPDQPQHF.

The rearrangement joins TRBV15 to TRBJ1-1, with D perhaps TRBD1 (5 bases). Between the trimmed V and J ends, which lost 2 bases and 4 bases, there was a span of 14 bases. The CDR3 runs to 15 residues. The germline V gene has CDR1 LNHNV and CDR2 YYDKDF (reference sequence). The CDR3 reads CATSRRGGTSTEAFF. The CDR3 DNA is TGTGCCACCAGCAGACGGGGAGGGACTAGCACTGAAGCTTTCTTT.

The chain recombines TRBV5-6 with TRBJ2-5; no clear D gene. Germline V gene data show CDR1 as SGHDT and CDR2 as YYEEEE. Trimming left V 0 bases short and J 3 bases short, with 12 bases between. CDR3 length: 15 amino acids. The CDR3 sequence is CASSLGLPVKETQYF. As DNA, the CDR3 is TGTGCCAGCAGCTTGGGATTACCGGTAAAAGAGACCCAGTACTTC.